The 18 T cell receptor beta chains given below trace back to one sample, sequenced in a study of molecular identifiers for immune sequencing clone quantification. MiXCR, run by TCRdb on the PCR reads, gives a single entry per CDR3 protein. The sample shows hundreds of thousands of distinct CDR3 sequences, 25% of them seen only once. Material: naive CD8+ T cells from blood, with Jurkat cell RNA spiked in. The subset here: FACS-sorted CD8+CD4-CCR7+CD45RA+ naive T cells. These receptors came from a human donor in good health. Some libraries in this study had Jurkat cell RNA spiked in.

This clonotype has at least ten counts. The chain has TRBV7-2 and TRBJ1-1, with 7 bases identical to TRBD1. CDR1 is SGHTA and CDR2 is FQGNSA in the germline V gene. This CDR3 comprises 12 residues. V lost 8 bases and J lost 4; bases outside the gene matches: 4. CDR3 protein: CASGQASTEAFF. Written as DNA, the CDR3 is TGTGCCAGCGGACAGGCCAGCACTGAAGCTTTCTTT.

This chain connects TRBV10-3 to TRBJ1-5; the match to TRBD1 covers 8 bases. Germline CDR1 is ENHRY and CDR2 is SYGVKD. This CDR3 contains 15 residues. V lost 6 bases to trimming and J lost 6 bases; unmatched junction nucleotides: 10. CDR3 sequence reads: CAISSSGQGGQPQHF. The CDR3 coding sequence is TGTGCCATCAGCTCTAGTGGACAGGGTGGTCAGCCCCAGCATTTT.

This clonotype was detected many times. The V gene is TRBV28, the J gene TRBJ1-5; D uncertain. Germline V gene lookup returns CDR1 MDHEN and CDR2 SYDVKM. The CDR3 sequence is 12 residues long. V gave up 4 bases and J gave up 9 bases, with 10 bases separating them. The CDR3 DNA sequence: TGTGCCAGCAGTTCTGATCAGTGGCCCCAGCATTTT. Its protein product is CASSSDQWPQHF.

This clonotype was counted ten times or more. The rearrangement joins TRBV12-3 or TRBV12-4 to TRBJ2-2; D is possibly TRBD1 (5 bases). CDR3 length equals 12 residues. Trimming removed 6 bases from V and 5 bases from J, with 7 bases in between. CDR3 sequence reads: CASSAGTGELFF. The DNA for the CDR3 is TGTGCCAGCAGCGCAGGGACCGGGGAGCTGTTTTTT.

The rearrangement uses TRBV28 and TRBJ2-1; 7 bases map to TRBD2. This CDR3 spans 17 amino acids. V lost 3 bases to trimming and J lost 3 bases; unmatched junction nucleotides: 11. The V gene's germline CDR1 is MDHEN and CDR2 SYDVKM. CDR3 sequence reads: CASSFEVGGSVYNEQFF. CDR3 nucleotide sequence: TGTGCCAGCAGTTTCGAGGTTGGCGGGAGCGTCTACAATGAGCAGTTCTTC.

This clonotype was picked up many times. This rearrangement joins TRBV5-1 to TRBJ2-3; no clear D. The CDR3 loop spans 15 amino acids. Germline V gene data show CDR1 as SGHRS and CDR2 as YFSETQ. V lost 4 bases and J lost 2, with 14 bases in between. The CDR3 DNA follows: TGCGCCAGCAGCCGGTCCTACACCCCCACAGATACGCAGTATTTT. Translation gives CASSRSYTPTDTQYF.

A few counts support this clonotype. At one of its ends the junction is not consistent with the germline gene, which may arise from a read error. The chain combines TRBV6-1 with TRBJ2-3; 9 nucleotides align to TRBD1. In germline, CDR1 is MNHNS, CDR2 SASEGT. The CDR3 is 17 residues long. The CDR3 reads CASSEALRDRASLTQDF. The CDR3 DNA reads TGTGCCAGCAGTGAAGCTTTAAGGGACAGGGCCTCCCTTACGCAGGATTTT.

The J gene is TRBJ2-7, the V gene TRBV11-2, with 9 bases lining up with TRBD1. Germline trimming cut 1 base from V and 5 bases from J; bases unmatched to any gene: 6. The CDR3 length is 15 residues. Germline CDR1 SGHAT, CDR2 FQNNGV. The CDR3 DNA follows: TGTGCCAGCAGCTTAGGCACAGGGGGCATCGACGAGCAGTACTTC. Its translation: CASSLGTGGIDEQYF.

Comment on this clonotype: Here the CDR3 omits its conserved ending phenylalanine or tryptophan, so a read error is the likely source. V and J are TRBV2 and TRBJ2-1; TRBD2 matches 13 bases. Germline V lookup: CDR1 SNHLY, CDR2 FYNNEI. CDR3 length equals 13 residues. With V trimmed by 10 bases and J by 10 bases, 7 bases remained unmatched. The DNA for the CDR3 is TGTGCCACTAAAGGACTAGCGGGGGACGAGCAGTTCCTC. This codes for CATKGLAGDEQFL.

V gene TRBV28 combines with J gene TRBJ2-7; D ambiguous. Trimming removed 3 bases from V and 3 bases from J, with 12 bases in between. Per the germline V gene, CDR1 is MDHEN and CDR2 is SYDVKM. CDR3 length: 14 residues. The CDR3 DNA is TGTGCCAGCAGTTTCTCTTACCCCGACTACGAGCAGTACTTC. Translated: CASSFSYPDYEQYF.

This clonotype was observed a few times. The V gene is TRBV4-1, the J gene TRBJ2-7, with TRBD2 matching 7 bases. CDR3 length: 16 residues. V shed 0 bases, J shed 0 bases, and the junction held 5 bases outside the gene matches. The germline V gene has CDR1 MGHRA and CDR2 YSYEKL. The CDR3 reads CASSQDSGSLSYEQYF. The CDR3 coding sequence is TGCGCCAGCAGCCAAGATAGCGGGTCCCTCTCCTACGAGCAGTACTTC.

Points on this clonotype: This may be a read error: a much more frequent sequence differs by one nucleotide. The V call is TRBV4-3, the J call TRBJ2-3; D tentatively fits TRBD1 or TRBD2 (5 bases each). This CDR3 has 16 residues. CDR1 is LGHNA and CDR2 is YSLEER in the germline V gene. The CDR3 reads CASSQDSKGPTDTRYF. For the CDR3, the DNA is TGCGCCAGCAGCCAAGACTCGAAGGGACCCACAGATACGCGGTATTTT.

This clonotype was found many times. The CDR3 DNA is TGTGCCTGGATTACCCCCAGGTACTCCTCTGGAAACACCATATATTTT. This codes for CAWITPRYSSGNTIYF. The gene calls are TRBV30 and TRBJ1-3; D is unresolved. V was cut by 4 bases and J by 0 bases, with 16 bases left in between. This CDR3 comprises 16 residues. Germline V gene sequence: CDR1 GTSNPN, CDR2 SVGIG (reference sequence).

This clonotype was counted at least ten times. CDR3 in amino acids: CASSFLAGGYNEQFF. For the CDR3, the DNA is TGTGCCAGCAGCTTCCTAGCGGGGGGTTACAATGAGCAGTTCTTC. The chain has TRBV11-2 and TRBJ2-1, with 11 bases matching TRBD2. The CDR3 runs 15 residues. V gave up 3 bases and J gave up 4 bases; unmatched junction bases: 2. Per germline, CDR1 SGHAT and CDR2 FQNNGV.

This chain links TRBV7-9 with TRBJ2-1; a weak D match, TRBD2 (5 bases). This CDR3 is built from 14 residues. Per the germline V gene, CDR1 is SEHNR and CDR2 is FQNEAQ (reference sequence). V lost 4 bases and J lost 3, with 10 bases in between. The CDR3 loop reads CASSSIANYNEQFF. The DNA for the CDR3 is TGTGCCAGCAGCTCGATAGCGAACTACAATGAGCAGTTCTTC.

Notes on this clonotype: This likely comes from a read error, as the CDR3 has no conserved phenylalanine or tryptophan at its end. The chain is built from TRBV5-4 and TRBJ1-3; D call uncertain. V lost 2 bases and J 4 bases, leaving 10 bases between the germline ends. From germline, CDR1 is SGHNT and CDR2 YYREEE (reference sequence). This CDR3 contains 14 residues. The CDR3 loop reads CASSFKGVGNTIYL. CDR3 nucleotide sequence: TGTGCCAGCAGCTTTAAAGGAGTAGGAAACACCATATATCTT.

The J gene is TRBJ2-1, the V gene TRBV4-3, with D perhaps given as TRBD1 or TRBD2 (5 bases each). Trimming took 2 bases from V and 3 from J, leaving 8 bases between them. The germline V gene encodes CDR1 LGHNA and CDR2 YSLEER. The CDR3 is 14 amino acids. The DNA for the CDR3 is TGCGCCAGCAGCCAATTGGGGGACTACAATGAGCAGTTCTTC. The encoded protein is CASSQLGDYNEQFF.

This clonotype was counted a single time. This may arise from a read error, as a much more abundant clone is one base away. This sequence joins TRBV3-1 and TRBJ2-5; 7 bases match TRBD1. CDR3 length: 16 residues. CDR1 and CDR2 (germline): LGHDT, YNNKEL (reference sequence). CDR3 amino acids: CASSRLTGVSQATQYF. The CDR3 DNA reads as TGTGCCAGCAGCCGTCTCACAGGGGTCTCCCAAGCGACCCAGTACTTC.